The T cell receptor (beta chain) described here comes from a study of STAT3 mutations in large granular lymphocyte leukemia. Broader study findings: Clonal expansion was inferred from samples taken at other timepoints. In T-cell large granular lymphocyte leukemia, about half of patients showed multiple immunodominant subclonotypes. In some patients, a small highly pathogenic clone possibly went undetected. After therapy, about 35% of the 18 patients switched clonotypes, all new clones STAT3 wild type.

From germline, CDR1 is SGHRS and CDR2 YFSETQ. The V end was cut by 4 bases, the J end by 2 bases, with 12 bases between. The CDR3 length is 15 residues. This clone has just one count. The antigen remains undetermined. Sequenced by immunoSEQ multiplex PCR; TCRdb stores in-frame clones only, minus some. The sample contains 30,000 to 45,000 clones, about 88% of which appear only once. The chain combines TRBV5-1 with TRBJ2-2; D assignment may be TRBD1 or TRBD2 (6 bases each). The source is a human donor with T large granular lymphocyte leukemia. Some clones in this sample may be carry-over from other donors' samples. The sample comprised PBMCs. CDR3 DNA sequence: TGCGCCAGCAGCGGCGCGGGACAAAACACCGGGGAGCTGTTTTTT. It yields the protein CASSGAGQNTGELFF.